This T cell receptor beta chain was identified during a study of T cell changes during pregnancy in multiple sclerosis. The repertoire was sequenced with immunoSEQ multiplex PCR; TCRdb's copy has only in-frame clones and lacks some. The repertoire holds some 97,000 clones, with about 94% as singletons. The CDR3 is made up of 14 amino acids. The germline V and J ends were trimmed by 2 bases and 7 bases, with 12 bases remaining between them. The chain is built from TRBV5-3 and TRBJ1-4; D uncertain. TRBV5-3 is recorded as an ORF, its role being uncertain. The source material was peripheral blood, sampled before pregnancy. This TCR came from a female donor with multiple sclerosis, enrolled in a pregnancy study. CDR3 sequence reads: CARSFAALLEKLFF. The CDR3 region has the DNA TGTGCCAGAAGCTTCGCCGCCCTACTTGAAAAACTGTTTTTT.